This passage covers 8 T cell receptor beta chains from one sample sequenced in a study of OX40 agonist ivuxolimab in advanced cancers. Clones were sequenced by immunoSEQ multiplex PCR, and TCRdb holds only the in-frame ones, with some missing. The sample has over 90,000 clones; around 94% are singletons. Sequenced material: CD4+ or CD8+ T cells sorted from blood, taken in a trial of the OX40 agonist ivuxolimab. The origin of the receptors is an adult with an advanced solid tumor such as melanoma, head and neck, liver or kidney cancer.

The chain uses TRBV18 and TRBJ2-3; 13 bases align to TRBD2. V was clipped by 3 bases and J by 2 bases; unmatched bases: 5. The CDR3 covers 17 residues. Germline CDR1 KGHSH, CDR2 LQKENI. The DNA for the CDR3 is TGTGCCAGCTCACCCCCGGGACTAGCGGGAACCACAGATACGCAGTATTTT. It encodes CASSPPGLAGTTDTQYF.

This rearrangement joins TRBV5-4 to TRBJ1-5, with D maybe TRBD1 (5 bases). V was cut by 0 bases and J by 6 bases, with 7 bases left in between. The CDR3 length is 13 residues. The V gene's germline CDR1 is SGHNT and CDR2 YYREEE (reference sequence). CDR3 sequence: CASSLDQGQPQHF. The DNA of the CDR3 is TGTGCCAGCAGCTTGGATCAGGGTCAGCCCCAGCATTTT.

A note on this clone: The germline gene is not matched at one end of the junction; a read error may be the cause. The chain joins TRBV7-7 to TRBJ2-5, with 7 bases matching TRBD1. The CDR3 runs to 13 residues. In germline, CDR1 is SSHAT, CDR2 FNYEAQ (reference sequence). The CDR3, as DNA: TGTGCTAGCAGCTTTGACAGGGACGAGACCCAGTACTTC. This codes for CASSFDRDETQYF. Together with reference TRBV7-7 and TRBJ2-5, the CDR3 gives the full variable domain: GAGVSQSPRYKVTKRGQDVTLRCDPISSHATLYWYQQALGQGPEFLTYFNYEAQPDKSGLPSDRFSAERPEGSISTLTIQRTEQRDSAMYRCASSFDRDETQYFGPGTRLLVL.

V usage is TRBV6-5 and J usage is TRBJ2-7, with D perhaps matching TRBD2 (5 bases). The CDR3 loop spans 12 amino acids. Germline V gene data show CDR1 as MNHEY and CDR2 as SVGAGI. With 10 bases removed from V and 1 base from J, the gap between germline ends came to 11 bases. CDR3 DNA: TGTGCCACCCGGACTGGTTCCTACGAGCAGTACTTC. It specifies CATRTGSYEQYF.

The rearrangement uses TRBV2 and TRBJ2-3; 9 bases fit TRBD2. Unmatched junction bases numbered 8, after V lost 5 bases and J lost 2 bases. Germline V gene lookup returns CDR1 SNHLY and CDR2 FYNNEI. This CDR3 has 16 residues. CDR3 sequence: CASSLLASGVTDTQYF. DNA for the CDR3: TGTGCCAGCAGTCTCCTGGCTAGCGGGGTCACAGATACGCAGTATTTT.

The chain combines TRBV4-1 with TRBJ1-5; 7 nucleotides align to TRBD1. The CDR3 is 16 residues long. Per the germline V gene, CDR1 is MGHRA and CDR2 is YSYEKL. Germline trimming cut 3 bases from V and 4 bases from J; bases unmatched to any gene: 9. The CDR3 bases are TGCGCCAGCAGCCAGGGGGAGGGGGACAGTAATCAGCCCCAGCATTTT. This codes for CASSQGEGDSNQPQHF.

This clone appeared a single time. V usage is TRBV7-9 and J usage is TRBJ1-4; 7 nucleotides line up with TRBD1. The CDR3 extends over 15 amino acids. Germline assignment: CDR1 SEHNR and CDR2 FQNEAQ (reference sequence). The V gene end was trimmed by 2 bases and the J gene end by 8 bases; junction bases not matched to a gene: 8. The CDR3 loop reads CASSLKKGAGEKLFF. DNA of the CDR3: TGTGCCAGCAGCTTAAAAAAGGGGGCAGGGGAAAAACTGTTTTTT.

A single count supports this clone. V is TRBV7-2 and J is TRBJ2-7; D gene uncertain. V lost 2 bases to trimming and J lost 2 bases, with 7 bases between them. The CDR3 covers 13 residues. Germline CDR1 reads SGHTA; CDR2 reads FQGNSA. The CDR3 protein is CASSLRQTYEQYF. As DNA, the CDR3 is TGTGCCAGCAGCTTACGGCAGACCTACGAGCAGTACTTC.